This TCR beta chain originates from a study of response to subunit inactivated influenza vaccine. Note on this clonotype: Its antigen is undetermined.

Findings and limits, study-wide: That few new T cells are recruited by each seasonal influenza vaccination was the authors' suggestion.

The CDR3 length is 15 residues. The V and J ends lost 7 bases and 0 bases respectively, with 13 bases between them. Per the germline V gene, CDR1 is MNHNS and CDR2 is SASEGT. TCRdb passed the RT-PCR reads through MiXCR, listing each CDR3 protein once. The sample has hundreds of thousands of distinct CDR3 sequences; 14% are singletons. The sequenced sample was PBMCs from blood, obtained 14 to 15 days before vaccination. This clonotype originated in a man in his forties or fifties who received an inactivated influenza vaccine. The chain links TRBV6-1 to TRBJ1-5; no definite D call. The CDR3, as DNA: TGTGCCAGCAACCTCCGCGACGATAGCAATCAGCCCCAGCATTTT. Amino acids: CASNLRDDSNQPQHF.